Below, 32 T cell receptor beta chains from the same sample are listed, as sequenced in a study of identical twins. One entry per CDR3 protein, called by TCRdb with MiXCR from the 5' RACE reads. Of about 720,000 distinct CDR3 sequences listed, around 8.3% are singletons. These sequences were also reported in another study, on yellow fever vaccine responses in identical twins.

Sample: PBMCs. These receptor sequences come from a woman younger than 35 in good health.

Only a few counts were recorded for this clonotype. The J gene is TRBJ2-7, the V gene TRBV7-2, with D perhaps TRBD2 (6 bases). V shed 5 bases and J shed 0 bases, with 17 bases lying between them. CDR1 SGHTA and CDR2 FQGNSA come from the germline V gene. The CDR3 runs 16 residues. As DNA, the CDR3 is TGTGCCAGCAGCAAAAGCCTCCGGCGGGACTCCTACGAGCAGTACTTC. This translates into CASSKSLRRDSYEQYF.

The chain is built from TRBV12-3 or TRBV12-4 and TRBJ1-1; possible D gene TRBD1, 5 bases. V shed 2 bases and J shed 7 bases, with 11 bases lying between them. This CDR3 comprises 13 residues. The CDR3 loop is CASSLSGPFEAFF. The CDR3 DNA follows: TGTGCCAGCAGTTTATCGGGACCTTTTGAAGCTTTCTTT.

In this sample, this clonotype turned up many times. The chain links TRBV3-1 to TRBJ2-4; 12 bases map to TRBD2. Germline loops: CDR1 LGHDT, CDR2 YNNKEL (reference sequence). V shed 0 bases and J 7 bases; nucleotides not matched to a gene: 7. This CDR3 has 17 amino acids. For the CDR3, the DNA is TGTGCCAGCAGCCAAGATGTTACCACTAGCGGGAGGAACATTCAGTACTTC. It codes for CASSQDVTTSGRNIQYF. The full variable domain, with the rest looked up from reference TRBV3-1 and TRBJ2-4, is DTAVSQTPKYLVTQMGNDKSIKCEQNLGHDTMYWYKQDSKKFLKIMFSYNNKELIINETVPNRFSPKSPDKAHLNLHINSLELGDSAVYFCASSQDVTTSGRNIQYFGAGTRLSVL.

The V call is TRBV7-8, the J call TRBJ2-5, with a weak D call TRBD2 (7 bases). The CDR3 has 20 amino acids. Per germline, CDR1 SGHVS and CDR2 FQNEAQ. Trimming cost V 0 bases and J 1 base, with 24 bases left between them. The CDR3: CASSLASGAGEWWGQETQYF. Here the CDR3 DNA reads TGTGCCAGCAGCTTAGCCTCGGGGGCGGGAGAATGGTGGGGCCAAGAGACCCAGTACTTC.

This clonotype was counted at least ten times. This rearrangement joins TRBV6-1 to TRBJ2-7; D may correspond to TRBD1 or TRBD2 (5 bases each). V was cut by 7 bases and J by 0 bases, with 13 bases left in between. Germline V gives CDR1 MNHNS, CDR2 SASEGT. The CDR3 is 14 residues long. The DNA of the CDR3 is TGTGCCAGCATGAGAGGGGTCTACTCCTACGAGCAGTACTTC. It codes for CASMRGVYSYEQYF.

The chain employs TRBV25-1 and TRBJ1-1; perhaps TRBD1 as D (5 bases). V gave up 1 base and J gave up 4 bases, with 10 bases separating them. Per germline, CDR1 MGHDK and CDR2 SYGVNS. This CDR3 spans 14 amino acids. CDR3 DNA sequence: TGTGCCAGCAGTGAATTGCGGGGGGGCACTGAAGCTTTCTTT. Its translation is CASSELRGGTEAFF.

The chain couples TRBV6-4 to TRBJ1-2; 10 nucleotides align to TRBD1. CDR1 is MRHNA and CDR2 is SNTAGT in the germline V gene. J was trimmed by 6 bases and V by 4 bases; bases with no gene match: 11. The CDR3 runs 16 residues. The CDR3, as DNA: TGTGCCAGCAGTGTTACCCCGGGACAGGGGCCGGATGGCTACACCTTC. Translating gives CASSVTPGQGPDGYTF.

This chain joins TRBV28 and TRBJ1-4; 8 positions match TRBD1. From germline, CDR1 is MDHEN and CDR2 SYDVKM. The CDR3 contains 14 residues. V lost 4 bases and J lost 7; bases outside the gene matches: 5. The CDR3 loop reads CASSWTGRSEKLFF. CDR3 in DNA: TGTGCCAGCAGTTGGACAGGGCGGAGTGAAAAACTGTTTTTT.

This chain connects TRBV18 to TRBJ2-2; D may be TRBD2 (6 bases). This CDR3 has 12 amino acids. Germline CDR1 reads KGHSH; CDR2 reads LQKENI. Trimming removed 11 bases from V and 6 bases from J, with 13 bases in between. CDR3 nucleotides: TGTGCCGGAAGCAGGAGGGCCGGGGAGCTGTTTTTT. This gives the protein CAGSRRAGELFF. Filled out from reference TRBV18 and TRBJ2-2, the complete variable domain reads NAGVMQNPRHLVRRRGQEARLRCSPMKGHSHVYWYRQLPEEGLKFMVYLQKENIIDESGMPKERFSAEFPKEGPSILRIQQVVRGDSAAYFCAGSRRAGELFFGEGSRLTVL.

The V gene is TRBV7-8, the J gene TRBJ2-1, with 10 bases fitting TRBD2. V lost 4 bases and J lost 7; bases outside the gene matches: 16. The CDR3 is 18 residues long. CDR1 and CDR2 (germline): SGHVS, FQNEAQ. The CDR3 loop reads CASSSLTSGDVVRNEQFF. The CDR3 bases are TGTGCCAGCAGCTCACTTACTAGCGGGGATGTGGTGCGGAATGAGCAGTTCTTC.

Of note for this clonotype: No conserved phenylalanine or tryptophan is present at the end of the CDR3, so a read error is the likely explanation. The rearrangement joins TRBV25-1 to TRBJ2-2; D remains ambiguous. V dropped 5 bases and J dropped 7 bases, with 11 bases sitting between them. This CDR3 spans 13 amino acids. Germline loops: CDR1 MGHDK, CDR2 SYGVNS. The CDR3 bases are TGTGCCAGCAGTCTGTCCCGTGTCGGGGAGCTGTTTTCT. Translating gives CASSLSRVGELFS.

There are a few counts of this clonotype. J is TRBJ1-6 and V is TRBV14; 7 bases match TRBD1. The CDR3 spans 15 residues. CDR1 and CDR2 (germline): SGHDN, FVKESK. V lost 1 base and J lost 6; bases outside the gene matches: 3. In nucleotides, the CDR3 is TGTGCCAGCAGCCAAGCAGGGGGTCTTAATTCACCCCTCCACTTT. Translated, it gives CASSQAGGLNSPLHF.

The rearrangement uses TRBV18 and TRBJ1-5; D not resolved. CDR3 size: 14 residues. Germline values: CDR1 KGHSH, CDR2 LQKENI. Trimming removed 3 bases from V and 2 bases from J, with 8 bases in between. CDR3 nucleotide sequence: TGTGCCAGCTCACCCTTACAAGGCAATCAGCCCCAGCATTTT. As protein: CASSPLQGNQPQHF.

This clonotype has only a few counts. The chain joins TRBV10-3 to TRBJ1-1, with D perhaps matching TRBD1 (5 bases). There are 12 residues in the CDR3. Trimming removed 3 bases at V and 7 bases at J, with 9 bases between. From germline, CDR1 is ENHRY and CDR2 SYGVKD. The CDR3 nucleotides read TGTGCCATCAGTGAATCCCAGGGTGAAGCTTTCTTT. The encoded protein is CAISESQGEAFF.

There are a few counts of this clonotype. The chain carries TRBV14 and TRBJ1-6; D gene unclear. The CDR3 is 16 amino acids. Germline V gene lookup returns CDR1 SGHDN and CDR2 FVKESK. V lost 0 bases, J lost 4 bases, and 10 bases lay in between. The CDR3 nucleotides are TGTGCCAGCAGCCAAGAGTCAATTTTGTATAATTCACCCCTCCACTTT. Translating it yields CASSQESILYNSPLHF.

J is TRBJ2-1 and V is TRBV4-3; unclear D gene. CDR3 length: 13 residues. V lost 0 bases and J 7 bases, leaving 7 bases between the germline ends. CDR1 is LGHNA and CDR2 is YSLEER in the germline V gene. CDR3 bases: TGCGCCAGCAGCCAAGACAGCATGAATGAGCAGTTCTTC. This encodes CASSQDSMNEQFF.

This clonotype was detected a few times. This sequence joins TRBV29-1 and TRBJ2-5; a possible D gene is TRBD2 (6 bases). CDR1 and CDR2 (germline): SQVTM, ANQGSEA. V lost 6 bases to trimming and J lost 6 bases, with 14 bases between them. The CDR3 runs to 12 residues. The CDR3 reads CSVIGLAKTQYF. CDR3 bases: TGCAGCGTCATCGGGCTAGCGAAGACCCAGTACTTC.

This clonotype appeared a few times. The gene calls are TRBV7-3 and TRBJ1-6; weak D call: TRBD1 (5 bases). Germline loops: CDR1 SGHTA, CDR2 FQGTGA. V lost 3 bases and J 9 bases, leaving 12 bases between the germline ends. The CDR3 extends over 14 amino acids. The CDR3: CASSFEGRGSPLHF. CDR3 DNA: TGTGCCAGCAGCTTTGAAGGGAGGGGTTCACCCCTCCACTTT.

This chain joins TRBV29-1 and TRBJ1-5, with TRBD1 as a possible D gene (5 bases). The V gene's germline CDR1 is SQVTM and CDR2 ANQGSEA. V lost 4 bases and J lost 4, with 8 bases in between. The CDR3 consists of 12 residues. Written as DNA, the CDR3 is TGCAGCGTTGGACAGCGAAATCAGCCCCAGCATTTT. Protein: CSVGQRNQPQHF.

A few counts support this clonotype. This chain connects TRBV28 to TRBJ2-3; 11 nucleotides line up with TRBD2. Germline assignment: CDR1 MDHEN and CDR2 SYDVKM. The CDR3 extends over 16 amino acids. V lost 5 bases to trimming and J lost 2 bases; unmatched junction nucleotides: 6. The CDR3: CASSQALAGVTDTQYF. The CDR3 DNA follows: TGTGCCAGCAGTCAGGCACTAGCGGGGGTCACAGATACGCAGTATTTT.

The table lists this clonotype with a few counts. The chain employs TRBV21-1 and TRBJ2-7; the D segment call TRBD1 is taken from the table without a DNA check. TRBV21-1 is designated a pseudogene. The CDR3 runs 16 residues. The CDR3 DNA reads TGTGCCAGCAGCAAATTCGGCGGGGGCGAAAGCTACGAGCAGTACTTC. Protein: CASSKFGGGESYEQYF.

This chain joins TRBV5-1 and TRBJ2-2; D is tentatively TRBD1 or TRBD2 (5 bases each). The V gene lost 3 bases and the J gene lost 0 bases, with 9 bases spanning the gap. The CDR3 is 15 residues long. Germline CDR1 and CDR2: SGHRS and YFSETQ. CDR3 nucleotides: TGCGCCAGCAGCTGGGGGAACACGAACACCGGGGAGCTGTTTTTT. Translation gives CASSWGNTNTGELFF.

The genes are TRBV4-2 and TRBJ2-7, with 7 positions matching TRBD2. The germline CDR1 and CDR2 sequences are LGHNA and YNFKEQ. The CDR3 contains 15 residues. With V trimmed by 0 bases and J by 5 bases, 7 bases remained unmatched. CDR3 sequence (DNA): TGTGCCAGCAGCCAAGAAGTCGGGGGGAACCACGAGCAGTACTTC. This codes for CASSQEVGGNHEQYF.

Written as DNA, the CDR3 is TGTGCCAGCAGTTACCGTGTAGCGGGAGGGGAGACCCAGTACTTC. Translating gives CASSYRVAGGETQYF. This chain links TRBV6-2 or TRBV6-3 with TRBJ2-5; 11 nucleotides line up with TRBD2. The CDR3 has 15 amino acids. Germline CDR1 is MNHEY and CDR2 is SVGEGT. Germline trimming cut 2 bases from V and 5 bases from J; bases unmatched to any gene: 4.

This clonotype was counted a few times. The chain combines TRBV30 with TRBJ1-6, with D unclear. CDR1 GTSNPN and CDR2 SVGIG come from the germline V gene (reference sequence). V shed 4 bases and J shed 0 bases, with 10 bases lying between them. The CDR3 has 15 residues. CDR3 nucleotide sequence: TGTGCCTGGAACGTCGGGAGCTCCTATAATTCACCCCTCCACTTT. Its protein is CAWNVGSSYNSPLHF.

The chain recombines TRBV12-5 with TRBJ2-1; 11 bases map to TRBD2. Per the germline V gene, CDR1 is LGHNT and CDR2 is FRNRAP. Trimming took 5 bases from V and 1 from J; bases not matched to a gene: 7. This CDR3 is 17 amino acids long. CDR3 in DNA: TGTGCTAGTGGTCCAATAGCGGGAGGGCCTTCCTACAATGAGCAGTTCTTC. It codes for CASGPIAGGPSYNEQFF.

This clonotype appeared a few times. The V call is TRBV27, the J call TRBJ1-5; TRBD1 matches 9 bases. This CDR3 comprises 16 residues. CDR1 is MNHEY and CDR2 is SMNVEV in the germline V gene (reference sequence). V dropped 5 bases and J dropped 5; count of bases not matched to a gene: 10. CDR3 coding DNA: TGTGCCAGCAGTCCCCTCGGGACAGGGAATTATCAGCCCCAGCATTTT. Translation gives CASSPLGTGNYQPQHF.

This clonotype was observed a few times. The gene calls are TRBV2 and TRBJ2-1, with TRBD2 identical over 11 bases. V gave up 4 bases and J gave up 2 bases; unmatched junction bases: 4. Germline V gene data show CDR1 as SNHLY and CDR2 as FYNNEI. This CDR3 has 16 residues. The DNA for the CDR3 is TGTGCCAGCAGTGCGTCTAGCGGGGGGCCCTACAATGAGCAGTTCTTC. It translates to CASSASSGGPYNEQFF. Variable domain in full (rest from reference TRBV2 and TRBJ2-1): EPEVTQTPSHQVTQMGQEVILRCVPISNHLYFYWYRQILGQKVEFLVSFYNNEISEKSEIFDDQFSVERPDGSNFTLKIRSTKLEDSAMYFCASSASSGGPYNEQFFGPGTRLTVL.

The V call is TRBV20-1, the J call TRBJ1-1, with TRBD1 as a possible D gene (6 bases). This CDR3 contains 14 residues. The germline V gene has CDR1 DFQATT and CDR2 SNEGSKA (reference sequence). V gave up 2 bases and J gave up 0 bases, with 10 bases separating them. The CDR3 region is CSARQGNLNTEAFF. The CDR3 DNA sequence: TGCAGTGCTAGACAGGGGAATTTGAACACTGAAGCTTTCTTT.

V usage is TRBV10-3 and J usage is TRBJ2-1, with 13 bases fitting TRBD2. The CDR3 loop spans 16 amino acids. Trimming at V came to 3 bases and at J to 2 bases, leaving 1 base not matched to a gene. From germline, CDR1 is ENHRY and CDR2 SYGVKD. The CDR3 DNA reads TGTGCCATCAGTGACGGACTAGCGGGAGCCTACAATGAGCAGTTCTTC. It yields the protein CAISDGLAGAYNEQFF.

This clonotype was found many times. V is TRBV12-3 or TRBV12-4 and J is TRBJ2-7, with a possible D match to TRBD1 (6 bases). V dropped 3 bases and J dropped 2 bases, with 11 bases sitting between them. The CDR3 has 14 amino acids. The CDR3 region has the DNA TGTGCCAGCAGTTTTATTGGGGGCCCCTACGAGCAGTACTTC. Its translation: CASSFIGGPYEQYF.

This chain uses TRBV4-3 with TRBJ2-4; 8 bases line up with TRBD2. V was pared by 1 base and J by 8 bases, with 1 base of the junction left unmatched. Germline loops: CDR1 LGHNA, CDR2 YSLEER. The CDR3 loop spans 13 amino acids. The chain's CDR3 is CASSQGLAHIQYF. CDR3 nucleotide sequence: TGCGCCAGCAGCCAAGGACTAGCGCACATTCAGTACTTC.